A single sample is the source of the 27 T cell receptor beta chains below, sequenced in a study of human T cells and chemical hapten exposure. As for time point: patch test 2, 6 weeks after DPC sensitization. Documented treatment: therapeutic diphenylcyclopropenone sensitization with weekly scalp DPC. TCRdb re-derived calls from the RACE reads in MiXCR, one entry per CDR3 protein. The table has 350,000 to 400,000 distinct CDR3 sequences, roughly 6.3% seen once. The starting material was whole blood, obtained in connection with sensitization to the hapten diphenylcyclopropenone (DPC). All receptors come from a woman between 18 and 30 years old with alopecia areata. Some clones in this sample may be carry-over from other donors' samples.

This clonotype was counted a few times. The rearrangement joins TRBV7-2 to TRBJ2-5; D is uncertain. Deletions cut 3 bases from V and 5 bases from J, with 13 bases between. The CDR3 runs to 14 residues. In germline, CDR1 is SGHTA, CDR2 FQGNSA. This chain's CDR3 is CASSFDPAAETQYF. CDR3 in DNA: TGTGCCAGCAGCTTCGATCCGGCGGCGGAGACCCAGTACTTC.

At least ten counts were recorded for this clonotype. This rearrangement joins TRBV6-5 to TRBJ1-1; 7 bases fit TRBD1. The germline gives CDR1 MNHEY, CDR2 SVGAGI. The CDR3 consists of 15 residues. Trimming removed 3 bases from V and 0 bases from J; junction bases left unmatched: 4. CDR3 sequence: CASSYVGGLNTEAFF. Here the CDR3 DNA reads TGTGCCAGCAGTTATGTAGGGGGCTTGAACACTGAAGCTTTCTTT.

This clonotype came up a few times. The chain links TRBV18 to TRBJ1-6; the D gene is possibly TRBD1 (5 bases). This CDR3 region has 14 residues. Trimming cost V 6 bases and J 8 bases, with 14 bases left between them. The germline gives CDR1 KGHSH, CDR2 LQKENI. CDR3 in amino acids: CASSIRDGDSPLHF. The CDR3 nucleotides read TGTGCCAGCTCGATCCGGGACGGAGATTCACCCCTCCACTTT.

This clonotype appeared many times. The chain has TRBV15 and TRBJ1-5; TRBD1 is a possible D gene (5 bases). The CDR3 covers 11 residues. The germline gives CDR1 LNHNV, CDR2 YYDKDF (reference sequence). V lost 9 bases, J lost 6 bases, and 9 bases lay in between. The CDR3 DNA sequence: TGTGCCACAGGGGACTCTCAGCCCCAGCATTTT. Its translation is CATGDSQPQHF.

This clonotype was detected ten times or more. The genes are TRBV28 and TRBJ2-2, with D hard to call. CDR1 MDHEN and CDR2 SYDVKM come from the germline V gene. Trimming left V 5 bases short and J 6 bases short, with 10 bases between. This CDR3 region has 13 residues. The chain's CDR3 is CASSPSRAGELFF. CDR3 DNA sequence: TGTGCCAGCAGTCCCAGTAGAGCCGGGGAGCTGTTTTTT.

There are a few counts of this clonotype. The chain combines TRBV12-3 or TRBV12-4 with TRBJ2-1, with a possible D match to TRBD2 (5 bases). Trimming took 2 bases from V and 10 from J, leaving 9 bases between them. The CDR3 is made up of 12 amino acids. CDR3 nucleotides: TGTGCCAGCAGTTTAAGTCCGGGGGAGCAGTTCTTC. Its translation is CASSLSPGEQFF.

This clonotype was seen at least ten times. The CDR3, as DNA: TGCAGCGTTGCCCCTCGGTGGGGGTATACTGAAGCTTTCTTT. Amino acids: CSVAPRWGYTEAFF. The chain employs TRBV29-1 and TRBJ1-1; TRBD1 might be the D (5 bases). The CDR3 runs to 14 residues. The V end lost 4 bases, the J end lost 5 bases, and 17 bases lay between the germline ends. Germline loops: CDR1 SQVTM, CDR2 ANQGSEA.

Here the CDR3 reads CASTQSTSGGDRDTQYF. The CDR3 DNA reads TGTGCCAGCACCCAATCGACTAGCGGGGGGGATAGAGATACGCAGTATTTT. The rearrangement joins TRBV12-3 or TRBV12-4 to TRBJ2-3, with 14 bases aligning to TRBD2. This CDR3 is built from 17 residues. The trim removed 7 bases at V and 5 bases at J, leaving 11 bases unmatched.

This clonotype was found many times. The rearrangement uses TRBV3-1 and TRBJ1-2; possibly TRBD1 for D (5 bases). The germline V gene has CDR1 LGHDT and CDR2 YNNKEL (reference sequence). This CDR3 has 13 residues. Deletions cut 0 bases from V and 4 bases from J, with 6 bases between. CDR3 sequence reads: CASSQDGAYGYTF. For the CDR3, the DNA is TGTGCCAGCAGCCAAGATGGGGCCTATGGCTACACCTTC.

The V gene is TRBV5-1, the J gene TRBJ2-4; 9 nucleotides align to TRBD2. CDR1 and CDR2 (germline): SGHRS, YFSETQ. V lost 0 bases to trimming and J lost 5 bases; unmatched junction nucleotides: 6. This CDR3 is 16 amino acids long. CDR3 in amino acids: CASSLGSGGRQNIQYF. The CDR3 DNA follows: TGCGCCAGCAGCTTGGGTAGCGGGGGCCGGCAAAACATTCAGTACTTC.

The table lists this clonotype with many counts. The CDR3, as DNA: TGTGCCAGCAATACGGGCGGGACGATCACTGAAGCTTTCTTT. This codes for CASNTGGTITEAFF. The rearrangement uses TRBV6-5 and TRBJ1-1, with D perhaps TRBD1 (5 bases). The germline CDR1 and CDR2 sequences are MNHEY and SVGAGI. The CDR3 length is 14 residues. The V and J ends lost 7 bases and 4 bases respectively, with 16 bases between them.

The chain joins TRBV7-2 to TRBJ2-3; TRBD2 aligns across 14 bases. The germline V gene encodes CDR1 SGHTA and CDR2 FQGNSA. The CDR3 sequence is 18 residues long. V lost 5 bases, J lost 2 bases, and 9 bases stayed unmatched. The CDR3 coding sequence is TGTGCCAGCAGCCTGCGGACTAGCGGGGGGCTTCTCACAGATACGCAGTATTTT. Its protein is CASSLRTSGGLLTDTQYF.

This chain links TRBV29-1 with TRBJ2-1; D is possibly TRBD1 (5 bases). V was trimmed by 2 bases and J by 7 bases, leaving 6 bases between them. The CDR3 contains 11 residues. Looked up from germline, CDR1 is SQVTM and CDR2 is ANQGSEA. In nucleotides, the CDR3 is TGCAGCGTTGAACCAGGGAATGAGCAGTTCTTC. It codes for CSVEPGNEQFF.

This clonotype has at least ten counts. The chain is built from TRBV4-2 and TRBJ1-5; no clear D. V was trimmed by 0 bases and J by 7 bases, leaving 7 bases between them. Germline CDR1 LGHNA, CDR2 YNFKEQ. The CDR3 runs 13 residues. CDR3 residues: CASSQDPGQPQHF. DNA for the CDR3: TGTGCCAGCAGCCAAGACCCCGGACAGCCCCAGCATTTT.

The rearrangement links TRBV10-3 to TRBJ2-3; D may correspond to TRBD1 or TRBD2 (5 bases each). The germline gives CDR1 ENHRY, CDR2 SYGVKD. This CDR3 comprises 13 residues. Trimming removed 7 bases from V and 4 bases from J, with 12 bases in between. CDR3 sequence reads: CAITQGVADTQYF. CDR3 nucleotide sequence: TGTGCCATCACCCAGGGAGTAGCAGATACGCAGTATTTT.

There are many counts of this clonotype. Here the CDR3 DNA reads TGTGCCAGCAGTTACTCGAGAGGGGGAGAGACCCAGTACTTC. It yields the protein CASSYSRGGETQYF. This chain uses TRBV6-5 with TRBJ2-5; weak D call: TRBD1 (6 bases). This CDR3 comprises 14 residues. Trimming shortened V by 0 bases and J by 4 bases, and 9 bases separated the two germline ends. Germline V gene sequence: CDR1 MNHEY, CDR2 SVGAGI.

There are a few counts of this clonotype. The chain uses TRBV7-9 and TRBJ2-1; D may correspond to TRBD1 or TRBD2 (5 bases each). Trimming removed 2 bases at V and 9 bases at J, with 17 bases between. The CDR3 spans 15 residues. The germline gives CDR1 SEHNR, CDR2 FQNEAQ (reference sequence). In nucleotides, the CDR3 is TGTGCCAGCAGCTTATTGGGGACCCAGCTGGGTGAGCAGTTCTTC. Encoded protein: CASSLLGTQLGEQFF.

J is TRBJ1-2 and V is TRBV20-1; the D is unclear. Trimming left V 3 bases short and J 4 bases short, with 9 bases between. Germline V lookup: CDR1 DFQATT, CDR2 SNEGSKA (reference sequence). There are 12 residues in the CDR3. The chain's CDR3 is CSASATFYGYTF. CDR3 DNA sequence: TGCAGTGCTAGTGCGACGTTCTATGGCTACACCTTC.

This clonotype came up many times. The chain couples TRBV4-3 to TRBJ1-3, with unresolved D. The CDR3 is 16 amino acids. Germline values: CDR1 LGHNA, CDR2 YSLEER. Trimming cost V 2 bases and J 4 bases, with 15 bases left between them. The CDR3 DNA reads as TGCGCCAGCAGCCAATTCAGCTACGGGTCCGGAAACACCATATATTTT. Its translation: CASSQFSYGSGNTIYF.

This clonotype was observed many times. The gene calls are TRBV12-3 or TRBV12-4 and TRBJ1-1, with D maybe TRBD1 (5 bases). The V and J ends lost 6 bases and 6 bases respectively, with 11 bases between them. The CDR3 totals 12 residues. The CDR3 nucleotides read TGTGCCAGCAGCCTGCAGGGCTCTGAAGCTTTCTTT. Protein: CASSLQGSEAFF.

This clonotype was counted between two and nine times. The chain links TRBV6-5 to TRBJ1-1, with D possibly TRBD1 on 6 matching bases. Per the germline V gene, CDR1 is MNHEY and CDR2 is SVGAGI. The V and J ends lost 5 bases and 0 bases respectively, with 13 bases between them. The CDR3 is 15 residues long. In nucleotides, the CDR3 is TGTGCCAGCAGTCCAACCGGGACAATGAACACTGAAGCTTTCTTT. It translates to CASSPTGTMNTEAFF.

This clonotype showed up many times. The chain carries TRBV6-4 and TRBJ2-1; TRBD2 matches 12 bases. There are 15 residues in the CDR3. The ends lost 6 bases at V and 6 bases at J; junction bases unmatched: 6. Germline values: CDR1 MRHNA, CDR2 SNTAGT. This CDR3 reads CASRPSGGDINEQFF. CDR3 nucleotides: TGTGCCAGCAGACCTAGCGGGGGGGATATCAATGAGCAGTTCTTC.

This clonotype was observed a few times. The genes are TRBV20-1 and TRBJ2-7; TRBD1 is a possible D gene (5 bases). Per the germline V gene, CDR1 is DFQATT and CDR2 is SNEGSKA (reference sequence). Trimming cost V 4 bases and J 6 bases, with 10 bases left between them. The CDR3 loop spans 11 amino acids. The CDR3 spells CSATQGLEQYF. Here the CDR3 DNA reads TGCAGTGCTACCCAGGGCCTCGAGCAGTACTTC.

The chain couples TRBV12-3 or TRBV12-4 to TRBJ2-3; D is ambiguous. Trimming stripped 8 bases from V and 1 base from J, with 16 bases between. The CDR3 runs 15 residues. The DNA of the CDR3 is TGTGCCAGCTATCCACCGAAGGCCGGCACAGATACGCAGTATTTT. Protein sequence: CASYPPKAGTDTQYF.

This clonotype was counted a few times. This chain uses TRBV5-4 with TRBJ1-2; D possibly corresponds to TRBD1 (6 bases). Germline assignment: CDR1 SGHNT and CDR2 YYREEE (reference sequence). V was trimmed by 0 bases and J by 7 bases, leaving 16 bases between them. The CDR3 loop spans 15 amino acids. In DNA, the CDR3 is TGTGCCAGCAGCTTGGCGGACAGCATCCTGGGTGGCTACACCTTC. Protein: CASSLADSILGGYTF. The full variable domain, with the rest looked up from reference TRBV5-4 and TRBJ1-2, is ETGVTQSPTHLIKTRGQQVTLRCSSQSGHNTVSWYQQALGQGPQFIFQYYREEENGRGNFPPRFSGLQFPNYSSELNVNALELDDSALYLCASSLADSILGGYTFGSGTRLTVV.

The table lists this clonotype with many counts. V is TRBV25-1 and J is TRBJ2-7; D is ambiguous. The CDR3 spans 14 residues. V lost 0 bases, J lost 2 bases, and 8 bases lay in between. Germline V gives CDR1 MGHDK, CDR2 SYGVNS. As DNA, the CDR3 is TGTGCCAGCAGTGAATACAACCGGGCCTACGAGCAGTACTTC. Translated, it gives CASSEYNRAYEQYF.

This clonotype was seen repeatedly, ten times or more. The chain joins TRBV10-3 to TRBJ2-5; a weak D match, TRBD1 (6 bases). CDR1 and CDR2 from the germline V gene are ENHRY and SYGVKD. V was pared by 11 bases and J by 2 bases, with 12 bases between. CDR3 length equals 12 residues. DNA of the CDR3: TGTGCCGTCACGGACAGACAAGAGACCCAGTACTTC. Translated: CAVTDRQETQYF.